This T cell receptor (beta chain) comes out of a study of response to subunit inactivated influenza vaccine. Regarding the study as a whole: Authors suggested seasonal influenza vaccinations each recruit few new T cells.

This clonotype was detected many times. Its antigen is still unknown. TCRdb fed the RT-PCR reads into MiXCR, producing one record per CDR3 protein. The data contain more than 550,000 distinct CDR3 sequences, roughly 12% of them singletons. Trimming stripped 6 bases from V and 4 bases from J, with 15 bases between. The germline CDR1 and CDR2 sequences are ENHRY and SYGVKD. CDR3 length: 15 amino acids. The material sequenced was PBMCs from blood, taken on the day of vaccination. The receptor was derived from a man in his forties or fifties who received an inactivated influenza vaccine. The V call is TRBV10-3, the J call TRBJ2-2; D may be TRBD2 (5 bases). The CDR3 DNA reads TGTGCCATCAGGCAGGTTTCTGCGGGCACCGGGGAGCTGTTTTTT. Encoded protein: CAIRQVSAGTGELFF.